The T cell receptor beta chain under discussion was sequenced for a study of CD8+ T cells in alopecia areata. Sequencing templates came from extracted RNA that was reverse transcribed into cDNA. Here immunoSEQ multiplex PCR was the method, and the copy in TCRdb shows in-frame clones only, minus some. The sample lists over 150,000 clones, about 63% occurring once. The CDR3 spans 12 residues. Trimming at V came to 7 bases and at J to 4 bases, leaving 6 bases not matched to a gene. The V gene's germline CDR1 is SQVTM and CDR2 ANQGSEA. Sequencing used CD4+ T cells sorted from blood, obtained at week 0. The source is a human donor with alopecia areata. V gene TRBV29-1 combines with J gene TRBJ1-2; 7 nucleotides line up with TRBD1. The CDR3 is CSANRDSYGYTF. CDR3 nucleotide sequence: TGCAGCGCTAACCGGGACAGCTATGGCTACACCTTC. The full variable domain, with the rest looked up from reference TRBV29-1 and TRBJ1-2, is SAVISQKPSRDICQRGTSLTIQCQVDSQVTMMFWYRQQPGQSLTLIATANQGSEATYESGFVIDKFPISRPNLTFSTLTVSNMSPEDSSIYLCSANRDSYGYTFGSGTRLTVV.